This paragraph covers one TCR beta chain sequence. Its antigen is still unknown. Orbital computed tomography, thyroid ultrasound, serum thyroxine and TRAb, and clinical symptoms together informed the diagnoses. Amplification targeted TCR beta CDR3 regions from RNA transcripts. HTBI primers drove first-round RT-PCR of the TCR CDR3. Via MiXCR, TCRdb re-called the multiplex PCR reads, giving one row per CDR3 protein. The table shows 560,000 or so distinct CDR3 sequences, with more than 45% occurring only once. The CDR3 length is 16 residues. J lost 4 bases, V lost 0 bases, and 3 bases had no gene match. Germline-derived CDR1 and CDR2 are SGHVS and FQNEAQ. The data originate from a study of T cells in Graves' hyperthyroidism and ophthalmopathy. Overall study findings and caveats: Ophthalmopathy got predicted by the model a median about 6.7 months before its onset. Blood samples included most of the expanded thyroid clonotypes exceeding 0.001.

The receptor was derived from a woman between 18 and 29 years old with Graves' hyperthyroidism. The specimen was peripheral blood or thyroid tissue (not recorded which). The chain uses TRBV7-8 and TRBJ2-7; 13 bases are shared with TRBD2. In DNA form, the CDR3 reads TGTGCCAGCAGCTTAGCGAGGACTAGCGGGAGTTACGAGCAGTACTTC. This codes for CASSLARTSGSYEQYF.